What follows is one TCR beta chain and its context. Its antigen is still unknown. Germline CDR1 and CDR2: SGHTA and FQGNSA. The ends lost 1 base at V and 6 bases at J; junction bases unmatched: 3. The CDR3 runs 15 residues. This entry is derived from a study of OX40 agonist ivuxolimab in advanced cancers. General study results and limits: Clonal expansion was among the lowest in partial responders at 0.1-3.0 mg/kg, especially CD8+.

The table came from immunoSEQ multiplex PCR; TCRdb's copy has only in-frame clones and leaves some out. Of around 83,000 clones listed, about four fifths were seen once; the top ten hold approximately 7%. This TCR was recovered from an adult with an advanced solid tumor such as melanoma, head and neck, liver or kidney cancer. The chain carries TRBV7-2 and TRBJ2-7, with 13 positions matching TRBD2. Here the sequenced sample was CD4+ or CD8+ T cells sorted from blood, taken in a trial of the OX40 agonist ivuxolimab. The CDR3 DNA is TGTGCCAGCAGCTTAGGGGGACTAGCGGGACGCGAGCAGTACTTC. Translation gives CASSLGGLAGREQYF.